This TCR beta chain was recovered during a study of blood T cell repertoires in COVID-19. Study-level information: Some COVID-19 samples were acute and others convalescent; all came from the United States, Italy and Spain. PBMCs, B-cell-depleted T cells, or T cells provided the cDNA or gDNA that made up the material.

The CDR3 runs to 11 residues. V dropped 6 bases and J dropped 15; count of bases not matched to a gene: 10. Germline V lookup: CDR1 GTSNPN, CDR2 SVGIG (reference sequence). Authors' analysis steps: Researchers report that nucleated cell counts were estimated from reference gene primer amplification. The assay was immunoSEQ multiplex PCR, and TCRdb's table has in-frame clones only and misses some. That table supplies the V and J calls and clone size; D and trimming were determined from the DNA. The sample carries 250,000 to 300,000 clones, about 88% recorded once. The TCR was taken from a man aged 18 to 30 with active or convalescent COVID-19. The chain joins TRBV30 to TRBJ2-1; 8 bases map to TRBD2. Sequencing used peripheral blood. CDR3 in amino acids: CACNSGEAWFF. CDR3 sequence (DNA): TGTGCCTGTAATAGCGGGGAGGCGTGGTTCTTC.